This T cell receptor (beta chain) was retrieved from a study of OX40 agonist ivuxolimab in advanced cancers. Study at large: Hepatocellular carcinoma, melanoma, renal cell or head and neck cancer was diagnosed in the dose-escalation patients.

Generated by immunoSEQ multiplex PCR, the TCRdb table keeps only in-frame clones and is missing some. Of some 86,000 clones in the sample, over 75% were seen once. Germline CDR1 and CDR2: MNHEY and SMNVEV (reference sequence). This CDR3 comprises 14 residues. V shed 6 bases and J 4 bases; nucleotides not matched to a gene: 8. The clonotype was recovered from an adult with an advanced solid tumor such as melanoma, head and neck, liver or kidney cancer. This chain joins TRBV27 and TRBJ2-5, with 7 bases identical to TRBD1. Material: CD4+ or CD8+ T cells sorted from blood, obtained in a trial of the OX40 agonist ivuxolimab. The CDR3, as DNA: TGTGCCAGCAGCCACAGGGGAGTAGGAGAGACCCAGTACTTC. Its translation: CASSHRGVGETQYF.